This TCR beta chain is from a study of CXCR3-negative and CXCR3-positive naive CD8 T cells. Study-wide context: Every library held about 1.5 +/- 0.3 million TRB reads, and the total came to around 140 million.

Points on this clonotype: Its target is not known.

Identification of naive CD8+ T cells rested on CD45RO-CCR7+CD27+CD95- status. Preparation of TRB cDNA libraries relied on 5' RACE carrying UMI labels. TCRdb re-called the 5' RACE reads and gives one entry per CDR3 protein, without DNA. In total, the table holds 100,000 to 150,000 distinct CDR3 sequences. Study-level points and caveats: Memory CD8+ cells showed much lower diversity, while both naive subsets were comparably high.

Germline CDR1 LNHDA, CDR2 SQIVND (reference sequence). The CDR3 extends over 16 amino acids. V gene TRBV19 combines with J gene TRBJ1-2; TCRdb designates TRBD1, a call that cannot be tested without DNA. The origin of this receptor is a human donor in good health. Some clones in this sample may be carry-over from other donors' samples. Sequenced: naive CXCR3- CD8+ T cells from blood. This sample's subset: CD45RO-CCR7+CD27+CD95- naive CD8+ T cells lacking CXCR3 (TNR3-). Here the CDR3 reads CPSSSTGTGSLEGYTF.